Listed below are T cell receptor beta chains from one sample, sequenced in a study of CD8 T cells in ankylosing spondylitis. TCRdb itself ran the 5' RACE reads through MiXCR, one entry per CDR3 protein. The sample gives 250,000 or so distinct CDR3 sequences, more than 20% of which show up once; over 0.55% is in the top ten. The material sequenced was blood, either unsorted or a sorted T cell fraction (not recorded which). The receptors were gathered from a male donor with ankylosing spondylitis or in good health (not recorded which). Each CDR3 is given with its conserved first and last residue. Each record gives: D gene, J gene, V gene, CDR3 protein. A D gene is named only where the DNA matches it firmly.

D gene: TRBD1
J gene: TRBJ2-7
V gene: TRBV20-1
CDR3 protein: CSAMGPGQSSPEQYF

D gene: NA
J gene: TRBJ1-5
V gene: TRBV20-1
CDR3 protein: CSARDMSGAARPQHF

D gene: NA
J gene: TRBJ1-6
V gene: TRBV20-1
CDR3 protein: CSARVEGSASPLHF

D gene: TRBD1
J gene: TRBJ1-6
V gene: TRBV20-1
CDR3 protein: CSASGGGQGYNSPLHF

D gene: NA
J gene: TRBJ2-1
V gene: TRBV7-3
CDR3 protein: CASSRAPSGTYNEQFF

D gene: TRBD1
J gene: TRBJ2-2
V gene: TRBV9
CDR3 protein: CASSPQTGGTGELFF

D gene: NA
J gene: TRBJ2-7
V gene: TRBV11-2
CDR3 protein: CASSLVASQTIYEQYF

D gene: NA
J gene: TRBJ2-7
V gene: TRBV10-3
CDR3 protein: CAISDETPSAWESPYEQYF

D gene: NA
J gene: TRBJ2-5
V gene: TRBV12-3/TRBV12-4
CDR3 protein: CASSLWGEGQETQYF

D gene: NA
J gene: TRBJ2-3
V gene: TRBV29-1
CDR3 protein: CSVAGAADTQYF

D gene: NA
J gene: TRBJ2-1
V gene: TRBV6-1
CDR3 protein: CASSADPALNNEQFF

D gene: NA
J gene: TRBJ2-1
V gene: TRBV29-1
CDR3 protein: CSVGDLGEQFF

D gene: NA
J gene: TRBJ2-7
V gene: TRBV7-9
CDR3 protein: CASGPGQIFEQYF

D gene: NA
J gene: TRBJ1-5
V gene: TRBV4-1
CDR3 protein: CASSQDPQWEQPQHF

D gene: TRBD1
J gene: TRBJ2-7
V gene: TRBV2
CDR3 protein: CASRGQSLPYEQYF

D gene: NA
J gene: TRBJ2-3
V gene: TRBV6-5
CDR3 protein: CASSYVVRTDTQYF

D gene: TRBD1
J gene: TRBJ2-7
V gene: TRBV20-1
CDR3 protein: CSASILDRGSNEQYF

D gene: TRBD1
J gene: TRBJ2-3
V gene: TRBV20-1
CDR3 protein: CSARDDRGSTDTQYF

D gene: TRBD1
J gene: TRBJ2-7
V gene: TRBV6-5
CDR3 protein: CASSYSAGGYEQYF

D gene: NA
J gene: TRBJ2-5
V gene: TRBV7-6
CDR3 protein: CASRLKETQYF

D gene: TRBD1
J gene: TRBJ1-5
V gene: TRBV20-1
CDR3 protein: CSATQGAVYSNQPQHF

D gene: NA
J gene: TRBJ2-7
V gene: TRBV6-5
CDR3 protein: CASSSNRVLPWEQYF

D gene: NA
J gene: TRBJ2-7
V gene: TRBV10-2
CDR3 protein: CASSEFSYEQYF

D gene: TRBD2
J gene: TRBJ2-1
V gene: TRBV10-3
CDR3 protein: CAISELAGDYNEQFF

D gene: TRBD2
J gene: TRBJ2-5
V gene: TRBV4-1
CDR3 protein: CASSQEWGGETQYF

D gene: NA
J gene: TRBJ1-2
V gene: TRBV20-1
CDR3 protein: CSAKGLGGYGYTF

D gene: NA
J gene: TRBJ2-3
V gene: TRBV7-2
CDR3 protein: CASSLGGGQRTDTQYF

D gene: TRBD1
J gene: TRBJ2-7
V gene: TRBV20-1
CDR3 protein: CSALQGAYEQYF

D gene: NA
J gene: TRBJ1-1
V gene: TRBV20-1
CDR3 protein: CSAREQIQGEAFF

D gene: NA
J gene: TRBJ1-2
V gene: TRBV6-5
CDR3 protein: CASSYLTGNYGYTF

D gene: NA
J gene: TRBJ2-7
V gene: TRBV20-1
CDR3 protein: CSVSPPRGAYEQYF

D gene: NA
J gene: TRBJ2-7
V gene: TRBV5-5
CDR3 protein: CASSLSLYEQYF

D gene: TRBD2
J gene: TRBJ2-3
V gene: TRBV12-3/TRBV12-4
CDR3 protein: CASSSGRADTQYF

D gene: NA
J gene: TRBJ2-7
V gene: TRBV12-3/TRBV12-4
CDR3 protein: CASSLLGPYEQYF

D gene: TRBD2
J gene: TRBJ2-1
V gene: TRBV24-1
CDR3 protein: CATRAGGYNEQFF